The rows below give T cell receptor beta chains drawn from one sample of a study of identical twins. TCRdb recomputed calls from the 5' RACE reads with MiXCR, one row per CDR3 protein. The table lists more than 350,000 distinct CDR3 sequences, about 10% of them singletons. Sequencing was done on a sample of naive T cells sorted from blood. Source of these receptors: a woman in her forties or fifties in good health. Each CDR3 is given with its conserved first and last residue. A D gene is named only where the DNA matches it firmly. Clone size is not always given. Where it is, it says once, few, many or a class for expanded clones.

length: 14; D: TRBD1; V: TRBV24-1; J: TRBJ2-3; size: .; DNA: TGTGCCACACAAGGGACAGGGGACACAGATACGCAGTATTTT; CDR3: CATQGTGDTDTQYF
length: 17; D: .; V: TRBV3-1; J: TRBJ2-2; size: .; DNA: TGTGCCAGCAGCCACGAACAGGCGGGACGGTTGACCGGGGAGCTGTTTTTT; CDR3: CASSHEQAGRLTGELFF
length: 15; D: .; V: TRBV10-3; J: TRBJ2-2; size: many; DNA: TGTGCCATGCGATCTGCCCTGAAGAACACCGGGGAGCTGTTTTTT; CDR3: CAMRSALKNTGELFF
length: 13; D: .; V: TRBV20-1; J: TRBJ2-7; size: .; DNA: TGCAGTGCTTGGGACGCTCTCTCCTACGAGCAGTACTTC; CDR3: CSAWDALSYEQYF
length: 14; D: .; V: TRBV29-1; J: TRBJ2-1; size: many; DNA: TGCAGCGCCGTCTCCCGGAGCTCCTACAATGAGCAGTTCTTC; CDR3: CSAVSRSSYNEQFF
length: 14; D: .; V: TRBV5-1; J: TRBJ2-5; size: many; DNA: TGTGCCAGCAGTTTAGGGACAAACCAAGAGACCCAGTACTTC; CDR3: CASSLGTNQETQYF
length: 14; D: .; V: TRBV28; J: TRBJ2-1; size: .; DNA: TGTGCCAGCAGTGGGTGGGGCCGGGGCAATGAGCAGTTCTTC; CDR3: CASSGWGRGNEQFF
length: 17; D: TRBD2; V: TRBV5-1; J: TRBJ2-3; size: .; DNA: TGCGCCAGCAGCTTGGAACCTAGCGGGAGGGCCGGAGATACGCAGTATTTT; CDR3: CASSLEPSGRAGDTQYF
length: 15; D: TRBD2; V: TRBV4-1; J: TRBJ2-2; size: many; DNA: TGCGCCAGCAAGGTTCCGGGAGGGCCTCTCGGGGAGCTGTTTTTT; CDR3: CASKVPGGPLGELFF
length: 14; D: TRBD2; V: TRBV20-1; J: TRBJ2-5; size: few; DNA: TGCAGTGCTATGGGGGGGGGAGTTATGGAGACCCAGTACTTC; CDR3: CSAMGGGVMETQYF
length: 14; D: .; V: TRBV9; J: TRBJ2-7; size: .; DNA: TGTGCCAGCAGCGTAGCTGGGCAGGGGGGCGAGCAGTACTTC; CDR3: CASSVAGQGGEQYF
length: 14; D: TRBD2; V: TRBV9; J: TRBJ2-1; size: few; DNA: TGTGCCAGCAGCTCACTAGCGGGAGGTAGTGAGCAGTTCTTC; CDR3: CASSSLAGGSEQFF
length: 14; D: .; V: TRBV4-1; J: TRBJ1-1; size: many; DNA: TGCGCCAGCAGCCAAGTGCTCCGGGGGACTGAAGCTTTCTTT; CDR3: CASSQVLRGTEAFF
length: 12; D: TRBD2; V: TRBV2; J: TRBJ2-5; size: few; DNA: TGTGCCAGCAGAGGACTAGAAGAGACCCAGTACTTC; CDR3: CASRGLEETQYF
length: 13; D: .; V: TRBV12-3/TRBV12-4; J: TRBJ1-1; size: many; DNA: TGTGCCAGCAGTCACCCGGGGGGGGTTAAAGCTTTCTTT; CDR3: CASSHPGGVKAFF
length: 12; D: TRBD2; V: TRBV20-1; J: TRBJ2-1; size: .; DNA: TGCAGTGCTAGACTAGCGGTCCATGAGCAGTTCTTC; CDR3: CSARLAVHEQFF
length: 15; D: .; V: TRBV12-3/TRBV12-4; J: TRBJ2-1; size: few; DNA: TGTGCCAGCAGTTTAGGGGGGGCCCCCTACAATGAGCAGTTCTTC; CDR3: CASSLGGAPYNEQFF
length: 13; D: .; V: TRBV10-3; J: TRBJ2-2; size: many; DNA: TGTGCCATCAGACCCGACAGCACCGGGGAGCTGTTTTTT; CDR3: CAIRPDSTGELFF
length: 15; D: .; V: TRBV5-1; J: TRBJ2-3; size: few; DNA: TGCGCCAGCAGCTCAAGCGGTCCTAGCACAGATACGCAGTATTTT; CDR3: CASSSSGPSTDTQYF
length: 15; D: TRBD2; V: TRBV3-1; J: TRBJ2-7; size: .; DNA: TGTGCCAGCAGCCCACTAGCGGGAGTCACCTACGAGCAGTACTTC; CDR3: CASSPLAGVTYEQYF
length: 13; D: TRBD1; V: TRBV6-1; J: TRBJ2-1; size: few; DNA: TGTGCCAGTCAGGGACAGCGATACAATGAGCAGTTCTTC; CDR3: CASQGQRYNEQFF
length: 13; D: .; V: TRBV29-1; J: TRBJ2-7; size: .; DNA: TGCAGCGTTGGAGTATCACAGGGCTACGAGCAGTACTTC; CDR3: CSVGVSQGYEQYF
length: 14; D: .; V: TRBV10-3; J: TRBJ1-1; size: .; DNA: TGTGCCATCAGTGATCAGACCGGGGGGTCTGAAGCTTTCTTT; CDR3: CAISDQTGGSEAFF
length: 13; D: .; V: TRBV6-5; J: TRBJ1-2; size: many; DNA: TGTGCCAGCACCCAAGCCCCGGGGTATGGCTACACCTTC; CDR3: CASTQAPGYGYTF
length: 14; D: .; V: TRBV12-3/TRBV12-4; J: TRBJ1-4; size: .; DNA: TGTGCCAGCAGCCCAGACAGCTTTAATGACAAACTGTTTTTT; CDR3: CASSPDSFNDKLFF